The 17 T cell receptor beta chains reported below all come from one sample, sequenced in a study of blood T cell repertoires in COVID-19. Assay used: immunoSEQ multiplex PCR; TCRdb lists only in-frame clones, some missing. The sample comprises tens of thousands of clones, 88% of which are singletons, and approximately 3% rests with the top ten. Specimen: peripheral blood. These receptors were taken from a man over 45 with active COVID-19.

The J gene is TRBJ2-1, the V gene TRBV2; 8 bases align to TRBD2. Per germline, CDR1 SNHLY and CDR2 FYNNEI. The junction had 10 bases not matched to a gene; V was cut back by 4 bases and J by 8 bases. The CDR3 runs 15 residues. This CDR3 is CASSGWTGGPHEQFF. The CDR3 coding sequence is TGTGCCAGCAGTGGTTGGACGGGAGGGCCCCATGAGCAGTTCTTC.

The chain employs TRBV18 and TRBJ2-1; 7 bases fit TRBD1. This CDR3 is built from 14 residues. V trimming: 1 base; J trimming: 9 bases; junction bases outside the gene matches: 6. The V gene's germline CDR1 is KGHSH and CDR2 LQKENI. The CDR3 sequence is CASSPQGAAGEQFF. The CDR3 DNA follows: TGTGCCAGCTCACCACAGGGGGCGGCCGGTGAGCAGTTCTTC. Looking up the rest from reference TRBV18 and TRBJ2-1 gives the full variable domain: NAGVMQNPRHLVRRRGQEARLRCSPMKGHSHVYWYRQLPEEGLKFMVYLQKENIIDESGMPKERFSAEFPKEGPSILRIQQVVRGDSAAYFCASSPQGAAGEQFFGPGTRLTVL.

The chain recombines TRBV2 with TRBJ2-7, with D perhaps TRBD2 (6 bases). Germline CDR1 and CDR2: SNHLY and FYNNEI. Trimming left V 6 bases short and J 9 bases short, with 21 bases between. CDR3 length equals 14 residues. The CDR3 DNA reads TGTGCCAGCAGACCCCAGGGAGGCGGGCGGGGGCAGTACGTC. Translated: CASRPQGGGRGQYV.

The chain joins TRBV6-5 to TRBJ2-1; D is unresolved. CDR1 is MNHEY, CDR2 SVGAGI, per germline. V was pared by 6 bases and J by 7 bases, with 19 bases between. The CDR3 covers 15 residues. CDR3 sequence (DNA): TGTGCCAGCAGCACCAGGATGGCGCTGTTGAATGAGCAGTTCTTC. Translation: CASSTRMALLNEQFF.

The V gene is TRBV5-5, the J gene TRBJ2-1, with D tentatively TRBD2 (5 bases). From germline, CDR1 is SGHKS and CDR2 YYEKEE (reference sequence). V gave up 0 bases and J gave up 4 bases, with 8 bases separating them. This CDR3 is 14 amino acids long. CDR3 sequence: CASSLAERYNEQFF. CDR3 DNA sequence: TGTGCCAGCAGCTTGGCCGAGCGGTACAATGAGCAGTTCTTC. The entire variable domain, with the rest obtained from reference TRBV5-5 and TRBJ2-1, is as follows: DAGVTQSPTHLIKTRGQQVTLRCSPISGHKSVSWYQQVLGQGPQFIFQYYEKEERGRGNFPDRFSARQFPNYSSELNVNALLLGDSALYLCASSLAERYNEQFFGPGTRLTVL.

The V gene is TRBV5-1, the J gene TRBJ2-7; weak D call: TRBD1 (6 bases). CDR1 is SGHRS and CDR2 is YFSETQ in the germline V gene. The CDR3 is 16 residues long. V gave up 0 bases and J gave up 7 bases, with 20 bases separating them. In nucleotides, the CDR3 is TGCGCCAGCAGCTTGGATCCGACTGGGGGCGGATGGGAGCAGTACTTC. It yields the protein CASSLDPTGGGWEQYF.

This clone came up once. The chain joins TRBV10-2 to TRBJ2-1; 7 bases map to TRBD2. The germline CDR1 and CDR2 sequences are WSHSY and SAAADI. The CDR3 runs to 14 residues. After removal of 8 bases from V and 8 bases from J, the junction contained 12 bases not matched to a gene. DNA of the CDR3: TGCGCCAGCGATCGGGGACTACCCATGGATGAGCAGTTCTTC. Translated: CASDRGLPMDEQFF.

The rearrangement joins TRBV9 to TRBJ2-7; D not certain. With 0 bases removed from V and 0 bases from J, the gap between germline ends came to 7 bases. This CDR3 spans 14 amino acids. CDR1 and CDR2 (germline): SGDLS, YYNGEE. The CDR3 region is CASSVGADSYEQYV. The CDR3 DNA reads as TGTGCCAGCAGCGTAGGTGCAGACTCCTACGAGCAGTACGTC.

This clone showed up just once. The J gene is TRBJ1-4, the V gene TRBV11-3, with no clear D. Trimming removed 1 base from V and 12 bases from J, with 12 bases in between. The CDR3 is 13 amino acids. Germline assignment: CDR1 SGHNT and CDR2 YENEEA. CDR3 in amino acids: CASSLGEDRELFF. The CDR3 DNA sequence: TGTGCCAGCAGCTTAGGCGAGGATCGAGAACTGTTTTTT.

A few counts support this clone. The chain joins TRBV2 to TRBJ1-1; D possibly corresponds to TRBD1 (6 bases). The CDR3 sequence is 13 residues long. The V end was cut by 8 bases, the J end by 0 bases, with 10 bases between. Germline loops: CDR1 SNHLY, CDR2 FYNNEI. The CDR3 region is CASFHRVNTEAFF. DNA for the CDR3: TGTGCCAGCTTCCACAGGGTGAACACTGAAGCTTTCTTT. The whole variable domain, filled in from reference TRBV2 and TRBJ1-1, reads EPEVTQTPSHQVTQMGQEVILRCVPISNHLYFYWYRQILGQKVEFLVSFYNNEISEKSEIFDDQFSVERPDGSNFTLKIRSTKLEDSAMYFCASFHRVNTEAFFGQGTRLTVV.

This clone was counted a single time. The chain employs TRBV9 and TRBJ2-2; the D gene is possibly TRBD2 (5 bases). Trimming stripped 3 bases from V and 3 bases from J, with 18 bases between. CDR1 is SGDLS, CDR2 YYNGEE, per germline. This CDR3 comprises 17 residues. The DNA for the CDR3 is TGTGCCAGCAGCGCCCCCGGACGGGAACGGGACACCGGGGAGCTGTTTTTT. This codes for CASSAPGRERDTGELFF.

V usage is TRBV11-2 and J usage is TRBJ1-4; 7 bases are a match to TRBD1. The CDR3 consists of 14 residues. Trimming removed 5 bases from V and 8 bases from J; junction bases left unmatched: 8. Germline V gene lookup returns CDR1 SGHAT and CDR2 FQNNGV. The CDR3 reads CASSHRGGVEKLFF. In nucleotides, the CDR3 is TGTGCCAGCAGCCACAGGGGAGGCGTCGAAAAACTGTTTTTT.

The chain links TRBV14 to TRBJ2-2; TRBD1 matches at 9 bases. J gave up 2 bases and V 3 bases, and 4 bases lay outside the gene matches. CDR3 length equals 16 residues. Germline loops: CDR1 SGHDN, CDR2 FVKESK. CDR3 sequence: CASSQWTGVNTGELFF. CDR3 DNA sequence: TGTGCCAGCAGCCAGTGGACAGGGGTTAACACCGGGGAGCTGTTTTTT.

This chain uses TRBV28 with TRBJ1-2, with D hard to call. The CDR3 covers 14 residues. The V end was cut by 6 bases, the J end by 5 bases, with 16 bases between. Germline CDR1 is MDHEN and CDR2 is SYDVKM. The CDR3 nucleotides read TGTGCCAGCAGCCCACGGGGATTTTGGTATGGCTACACCTTC. Residues: CASSPRGFWYGYTF.

In its sample, this clone was seen a few times. This rearrangement joins TRBV7-9 to TRBJ1-2; D remains unclear. The ends were cut back, 1 base at V and 2 bases at J, with 5 bases in the middle. Germline CDR1 is SEHNR and CDR2 is FQNEAQ (reference sequence). The CDR3 is made up of 13 amino acids. CDR3 DNA: TGTGCCAGCAGCTTAGACAGCAACTATGGCTACACCTTC. The encoded protein is CASSLDSNYGYTF. Together with reference TRBV7-9 and TRBJ1-2, the CDR3 gives the full variable domain: DTGVSQNPRHKITKRGQNVTFRCDPISEHNRLYWYRQTLGQGPEFLTYFQNEAQLEKSRLLSDRFSAERPKGSFSTLEIQRTEQGDSAMYLCASSLDSNYGYTFGSGTRLTVV.

The gene calls are TRBV7-2 and TRBJ1-4, with 12 bases identical to TRBD1. From germline, CDR1 is SGHTA and CDR2 FQGNSA. The CDR3 has 15 amino acids. V lost 6 bases and J lost 11; bases outside the gene matches: 10. This chain's CDR3 is CASSITGTGGPKLFF. The CDR3 DNA is TGTGCCAGCAGTATCACCGGGACAGGGGGCCCCAAACTGTTTTTT.

V gene TRBV6-5 combines with J gene TRBJ2-7, with D unclear. Germline CDR1 MNHEY, CDR2 SVGAGI. The ends were cut back, 5 bases at V and 2 bases at J, with 7 bases in the middle. This CDR3 contains 12 residues. The CDR3 region is CASSTVPYEQYV. The CDR3 nucleotides are TGTGCCAGCAGTACAGTGCCCTACGAGCAGTACGTC.